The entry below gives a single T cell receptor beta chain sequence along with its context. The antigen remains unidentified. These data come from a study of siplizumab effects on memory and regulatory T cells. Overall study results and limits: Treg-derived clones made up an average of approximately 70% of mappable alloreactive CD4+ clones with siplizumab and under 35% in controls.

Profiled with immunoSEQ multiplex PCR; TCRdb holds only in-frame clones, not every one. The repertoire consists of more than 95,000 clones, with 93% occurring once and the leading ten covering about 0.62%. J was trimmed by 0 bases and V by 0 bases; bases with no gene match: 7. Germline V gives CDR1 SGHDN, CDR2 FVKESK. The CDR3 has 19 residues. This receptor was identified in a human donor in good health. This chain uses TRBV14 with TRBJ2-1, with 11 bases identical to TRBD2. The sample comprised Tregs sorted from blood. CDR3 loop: CASSQDSRTSGFSYNEQFF. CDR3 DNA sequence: TGTGCCAGCAGCCAAGATTCCAGGACTAGCGGGTTCTCCTACAATGAGCAGTTCTTC.